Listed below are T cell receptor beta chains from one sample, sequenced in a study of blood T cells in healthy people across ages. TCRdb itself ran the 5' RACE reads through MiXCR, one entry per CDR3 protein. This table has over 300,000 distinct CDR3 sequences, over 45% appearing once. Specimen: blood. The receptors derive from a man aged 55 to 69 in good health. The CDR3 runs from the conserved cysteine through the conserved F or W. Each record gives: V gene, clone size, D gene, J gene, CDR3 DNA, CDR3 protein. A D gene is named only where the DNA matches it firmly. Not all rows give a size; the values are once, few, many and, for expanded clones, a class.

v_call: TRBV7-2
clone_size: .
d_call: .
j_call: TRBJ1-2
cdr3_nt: TGTGCCAACAGCTTATTCACCTATGGCTACACCTTC
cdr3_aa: CANSLFTYGYTF

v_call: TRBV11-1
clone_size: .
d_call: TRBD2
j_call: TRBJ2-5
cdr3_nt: TGTGCCAGCAGCTTAGTAGCGGGAGGAAAAGGGGAGCAGTACTTC
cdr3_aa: CASSLVAGGKGEQYF

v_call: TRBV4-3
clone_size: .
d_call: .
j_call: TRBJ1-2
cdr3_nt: TGCGCCAGCAGCCACGCCGGGACGGACTATGGCTACACCTTC
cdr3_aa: CASSHAGTDYGYTF

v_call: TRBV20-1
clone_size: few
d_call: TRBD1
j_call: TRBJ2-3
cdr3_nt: TGCAGTGCTAGAGATCAGGGGGTTGGAACAGATACGCAGTATTTT
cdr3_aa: CSARDQGVGTDTQYF

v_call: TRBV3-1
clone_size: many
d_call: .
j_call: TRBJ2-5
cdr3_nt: TGTGCCAGCAGACCCAGGGGACGGGATGGCAATGAGCAGTACTTC
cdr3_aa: CASRPRGRDGNEQYF

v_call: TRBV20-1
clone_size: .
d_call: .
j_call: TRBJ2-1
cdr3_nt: TGCAGTGCTTACGGACTACGTAACAATGAGCAGTTCTTC
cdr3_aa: CSAYGLRNNEQFF

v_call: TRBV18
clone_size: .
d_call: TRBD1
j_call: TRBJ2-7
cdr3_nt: TGTGCCAGCTCACTTGGACAGGGGCTCCTCGAGCAGTACTTC
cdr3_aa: CASSLGQGLLEQYF

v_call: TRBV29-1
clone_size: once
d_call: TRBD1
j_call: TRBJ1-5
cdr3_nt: TGCAGCGTTGAAACCGGGACAGGGGTCAATCAGCCCCAGCATTTT
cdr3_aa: CSVETGTGVNQPQHF

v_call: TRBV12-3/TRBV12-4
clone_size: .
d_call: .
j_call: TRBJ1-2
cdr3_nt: TGTGCCAGCAGTTCCGGACAGTCCGGCTACACCTTC
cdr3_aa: CASSSGQSGYTF

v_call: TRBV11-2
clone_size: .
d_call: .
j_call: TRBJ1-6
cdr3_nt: TGTGCCAGCAGCTTTCTGACAGACAATTCACCCCTCCACTTT
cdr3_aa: CASSFLTDNSPLHF

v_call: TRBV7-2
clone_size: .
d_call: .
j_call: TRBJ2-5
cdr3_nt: TGTGCCAGCAGCTCCTCGGCCGACAGTCCAGAGACCCAGTACTTC
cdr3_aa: CASSSSADSPETQYF

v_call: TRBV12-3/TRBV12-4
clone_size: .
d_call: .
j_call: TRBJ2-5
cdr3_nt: TGTGCCAGCAGTTTAAATTACGGGTCGGGGACCCAGTACTTC
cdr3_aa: CASSLNYGSGTQYF